The entry below gives a single T cell receptor (beta chain) sequence along with its context. Its matching antigen is unknown. Generated by immunoSEQ multiplex PCR, the TCRdb table keeps only in-frame clones and is missing some. This sample has 6,500 to 9,000 clones, with 89% found just once. Repeated repertoire sampling spanned the course of chemoradiotherapy. The data were taken from a study of chemoradiotherapy in HPV16-positive cancers. Study-wide findings and caveats: During treatment, candidate HPV-specific clones and E7-related motifs expanded in tumor. HPV-specific T cells were functionally defined from only two HPV16-positive patients. For HPV16-positive patients, expanding HPV-responsive T cells associated with longer recurrence-free survival.

The origin of this receptor is a human donor with HPV-associated anogenital cancer. The sequenced sample was tumor tissue, obtained from a patient who underwent chemoradiotherapy.

The CDR3 sequence is CASSGLGTGELFF. CDR3 nucleotide sequence: TGCGCCAGCAGTGGTTTGGGGACCGGGGAGCTGTTTTTT. This chain links TRBV10-2 with TRBJ2-2, with D uncertain. Germline V gene lookup returns CDR1 WSHSY and CDR2 SAAADI. The CDR3 runs to 13 residues. V was clipped by 4 bases and J by 5 bases, with 8 bases between them.